These T cell receptor beta chains were read from a single sample in a study of cytomegalovirus exposure and HLA in healthy donors. Clones were read by immunoSEQ multiplex PCR, and TCRdb kept only the in-frame ones, dropping some. The repertoire consists of 60,000 or so clones, with roughly 90% occurring once and the leading ten covering approximately 1.4%. Material for sequencing was PBMCs. The receptors derive from a man aged 25 to 40 in good health and CMV-seropositive. The CDR3 runs from the conserved cysteine through the conserved F or W. A D gene is named only where the DNA matches it firmly. Rows give clone size only sometimes, using once, few, many, or a class for an expanded clone.

j_call	clone_size	d_call	v_call	cdr3_aa	cdr3_nt
TRBJ2-7	.	TRBD2	TRBV28	CASSQTSGRGAYEQYF	TGTGCCAGCAGTCAGACTAGCGGGAGGGGGGCCTACGAGCAGTACTTC
TRBJ2-1	few	.	TRBV7-9	CASSPQVGQGNEQFF	TGTGCCAGCAGCCCCCAGGTAGGGCAGGGCAATGAGCAGTTCTTC
TRBJ1-1	once	.	TRBV29-1	CSVEQGHTEAFF	TGCAGCGTTGAACAGGGGCACACTGAAGCTTTCTTT
TRBJ1-6	.	.	TRBV30	CAWSVTGRMNSPLHF	TGTGCCTGGAGTGTAACAGGGAGAATGAATTCACCCCTCCACTTT
TRBJ1-1	.	TRBD1	TRBV11-2	CASSSRTGVTEAFF	TGTGCCAGCAGCTCTCGGACAGGGGTCACTGAAGCTTTCTTT
TRBJ2-3	.	.	TRBV9	CASSSAGTDTQYF	TGTGCCAGCTCGTCTGCGGGGACAGATACGCAGTATTTT
TRBJ2-5	.	TRBD2	TRBV15	CATSTRLAGGTETQYF	TGTGCCACCAGCACAAGACTAGCGGGAGGCACAGAGACCCAGTACTTC
TRBJ2-2	.	.	TRBV27	CASRTGTELFF	TGTGCCAGCAGAACCGGGACTGAGCTGTTTTTT
TRBJ2-7	.	.	TRBV11-2	CASSTPTGFYEQYF	TGTGCCAGCAGCACTCCTACAGGGTTCTACGAGCAGTACTTC
TRBJ1-1	.	.	TRBV19	CASSATGGGNTEAFF	TGTGCCAGTAGTGCGACAGGTGGAGGGAACACTGAAGCTTTCTTT
TRBJ2-7	.	.	TRBV4-1	CASSQGLLF	TGCGCCAGCAGCCAAGGACTTCTTTTC
TRBJ2-4	.	TRBD1	TRBV18	CASSPGQGENIQYF	TGTGCCAGCTCACCCGGACAGGGCGAAAACATTCAGTACTTC
TRBJ1-1	.	.	TRBV19	CASSMRQGTEAFF	TGTGCCAGTAGTATGAGGCAGGGCACTGAAGCTTTCTTT
TRBJ2-1	once	.	TRBV5-6	CASSFGQSNEQFF	TGTGCCAGCAGCTTTGGACAGTCAAATGAGCAGTTCTTC
TRBJ1-1	medium-sized	.	TRBV7-3	CASSLYGENTEAFF	TGTGCCAGCAGCTTATACGGGGAGAACACTGAAGCTTTCTTT
TRBJ1-1	.	.	TRBV11-3	CASSLEGATEAFF	TGTGCCAGCAGCTTAGAAGGGGCGACTGAAGCTTTCTTT
TRBJ2-1	.	TRBD1	TRBV19	CASYPGQPTTTSYNEQFF	TGTGCCAGTTATCCGGGACAGCCGACTACGACCTCCTACAATGAGCAGTTCTTC
TRBJ1-1	.	.	TRBV6-5	CASSYRPTGNTEAFF	TGTGCCAGCAGTTACAGACCGACAGGGAACACTGAAGCTTTCTTT
TRBJ1-2	.	.	TRBV29-1	CSYSEGTGYTF	TGCAGCTATTCCGAGGGCACTGGCTACACCTTC
TRBJ1-1	.	TRBD1	TRBV27	CASSSGTGMNTEAFF	TGTGCCAGCAGTTCGGGGACAGGAATGAACACTGAAGCTTTCTTT